This T cell receptor (beta chain) appears in the sequencing data of a study of read filtering for tumor transcriptome and immune sequencing (dated by TCRdb to 2020 to 2021). For context, the study as a whole: Of the patients in the cohort, approximately 17 were male and roughly 13 were female, and their mean age was 65.9 years, with a range of about 47 to 80. The study compared TCR repertoires from targeted immune repertoire sequencing and bulk whole-transcriptome sequencing run on the same bone marrow samples. Per sample, about 3.5 to 11 million TCR-region mapped reads were obtained with IR-seq, compared with only roughly 80 to 1273 with RNA-seq. By revised international staging, eight or nine patients were R-ISS I, under 20 were R-ISS II and 6 or 7 were R-ISS III. A main aim was a read-filtering strategy for immune repertoire data, specifically whether clonotypes supported by a single read should be removed. After DNase treatment, whole-transcriptome libraries were prepared using the TruSeq RNA Access Library Prep Kit. Overall study results and their limits: The sorted CD138-negative fraction was composed of a mixed bone marrow immune population rather than of purified T cells. Single-read clonotypes made up 80% to 90% of clonotypes but only around 4% of total reads in IR-seq, compared with approximately 70% of clonotypes and 44.6% of reads in RNA-seq. Compared with RNA-seq, IR-seq captured clonotypes at much greater depth and more reliably, and a smaller IR-seq throughput was enough to identify most of the shared clonotypes. The correlation between IR-seq and RNA-seq shared clonotype proportions was increased by removal of single-read clonotypes.

In this sample, this clonotype turned up many times. Its antigen remains undetermined. The record has no base qualities; no much larger clone is one base away. Trimming removed 3 bases from V and 3 bases from J, leaving 9 bases between the germline ends. From the cysteine up to the phenylalanine, the CDR3 has a length of 13 residues. The kept DNA is CDR3 alone, 39 bases in frame from the first base. Via the germline V gene (reference sequence), CDR1 is LNHDA and CDR2 SQIVND. Each patient had bone marrow sampled at the time of active disease. Isolation of bone marrow mononuclear cells was performed by Ficoll-Hypaque density gradient centrifugation. CD138-negative cells were obtained by negative selection after labeling with CD138 magnetic microbeads on a MACS separator, removing myeloma plasma cells. The purity of the isolated cells was checked by flow cytometry with CD138 antibodies on an Attune NxT. TRIzol reagent was used to extract total RNA, and a NanoDrop spectrophotometer was used to quantify the extracted RNA. For each patient, the CD138-negative bone marrow sample underwent paired RNA-seq and IR-seq.

TCR libraries were constructed from roughly 380 ng RNA using the Immunoverse kit, and molecular barcoded adaptors covering alpha/delta and beta/gamma chains were employed. The same RNA used for transcriptome sequencing was used for TCR library preparation. TCR libraries were sequenced on an Illumina HiSeq 4000 with 2 x 150 cycles. Regarding the original processing steps: Using MiXCR, which included quality filtering and error correction, TCR reads were aligned to human V, D, J and C references and then assembled into CDR3 clonotypes. The tcR package in R was used for analysis of clonotype counts and gene usage diversity. For inspection of raw mapping reads, RNA-seq reads were mapped by STAR aligner version 2.5.3a onto GRCh37 of the human genome. To test how sequencing depth affected the clonotypes detected, IR-seq fastq files were randomly downsampled with Seqtk 1.3. TCRdb trimmed public reads at Q25 via fastp, called clones via MiXCR and kept in-frame beta chains. A single entry per CDR3 protein holds the most common genes and DNA from its merged rows. The V and J calls shown here were made by TCRdb, not taken from the authors' results. This sample gives approximately 93,000 distinct CDR3 sequences in total; 20% to 25% of them show up just once. Over 10% of the sample is taken by the ten largest.

The chain employs TRBV19 and TRBJ2-7; there is no confident call for the D gene. Material: a population of CD138-negative cells sorted from bone marrow. Per the publication, the cell subset or site label means: bone marrow mononuclear cells depleted of CD138+ plasma/myeloma cells by negative magnetic selection. The source is a donor at least 40 years old with multiple myeloma. The CDR3 amino acid sequence is: CASSIATFYEQYF. At the DNA level, the sequence is TGTGCCAGTAGTATTGCCACCTTCTACGAGCAGTACTTC.